This T cell receptor (beta chain) appears in the sequencing data of a study of T cell responses to AZD1222 COVID-19 vaccine. The overall study: Second doses that came at about 4 or about 12 weeks were put together.

The count of this clone is one. Its antigen is unknown. Findings of the study overall: Sampling that yielded the repertoires occurred only after the peak T cell response.

V lost 0 bases and J lost 9; bases outside the gene matches: 6. The CDR3 has 15 amino acids. In germline, CDR1 is MNHEY, CDR2 SMNVEV (reference sequence). Repertoires were generated with immunoSEQ multiplex PCR, while TCRdb's copy carries only in-frame clones and drops some. This table has over 65,000 clones, approximately 90% appearing once. This chain links TRBV27 with TRBJ2-1, with 9 nucleotides matching TRBD2. The sample in question was peripheral blood, obtained on day 0 of AZD1222 vaccination. The sequence was collected from an adult in good health. The CDR3, as DNA: TGTGCCAGCAGTTTATCGGGGCTAGCGGGGTCTGAGCAGTTCTTC. It yields the protein CASSLSGLAGSEQFF.